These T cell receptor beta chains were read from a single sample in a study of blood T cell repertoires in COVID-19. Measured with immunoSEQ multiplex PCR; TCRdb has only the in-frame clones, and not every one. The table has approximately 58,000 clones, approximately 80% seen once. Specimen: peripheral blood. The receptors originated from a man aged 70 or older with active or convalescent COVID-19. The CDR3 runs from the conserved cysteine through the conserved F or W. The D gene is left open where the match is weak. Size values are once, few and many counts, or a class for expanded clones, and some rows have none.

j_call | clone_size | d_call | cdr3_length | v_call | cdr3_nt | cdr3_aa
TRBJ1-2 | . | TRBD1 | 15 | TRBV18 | TGTGCCAGCTCACAAAATACCGACAGGGTGAGTGGCTACACCTTC | CASSQNTDRVSGYTF
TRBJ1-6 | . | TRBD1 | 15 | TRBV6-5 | TGTGCCAGCAGTAACCCGGGACAGTATAATTCACCCCTCCACTTT | CASSNPGQYNSPLHF
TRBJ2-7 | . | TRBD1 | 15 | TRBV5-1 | TGCGCCAGCAGCTTGTTCCCGGGACAGGTCTACGAGCAGTACTTC | CASSLFPGQVYEQYF
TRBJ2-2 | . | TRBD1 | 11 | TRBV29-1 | TGCAGCACAGGGGAAACCGGGGAGCTGTTTTTT | CSTGETGELFF
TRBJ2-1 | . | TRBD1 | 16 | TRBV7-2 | TGTGCCAGCAGCGTCCGGGACAGGGGATCCTACAATGAGCAGTTCTTC | CASSVRDRGSYNEQFF
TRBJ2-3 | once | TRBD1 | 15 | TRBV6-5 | TGTGCCAGCAGGCGGACAGGGGCCGGGACAGATACGCAGTATTTT | CASRRTGAGTDTQYF
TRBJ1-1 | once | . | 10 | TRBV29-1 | TGCAGCGTTAAAGGGGCGGGGGCTTTCTTT | CSVKGAGAFF
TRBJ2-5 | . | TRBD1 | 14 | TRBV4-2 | TGTGCCAGCAGCGAAGGGGGCGAGCAAGAGACCCAGTACTTC | CASSEGGEQETQYF
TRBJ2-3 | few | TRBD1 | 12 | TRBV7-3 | TGTGCCAGCAGCTTCTCCGGACAGGAGCAGTATTTT | CASSFSGQEQYF
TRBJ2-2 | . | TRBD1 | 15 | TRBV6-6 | TGTGCCAGCAGGAAGGGACAGGACATCACCGGGGAGCTGTTTTTT | CASRKGQDITGELFF
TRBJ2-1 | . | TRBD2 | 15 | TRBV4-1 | TGCGCCAGCAGCCTAGGACTAGCGGCCTACAATGAGCAGTTCTTC | CASSLGLAAYNEQFF
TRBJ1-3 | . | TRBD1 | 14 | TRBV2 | TGTGCCAGCAGGAACAGGGGTTCTGGAAACACCATATATTTT | CASRNRGSGNTIYF
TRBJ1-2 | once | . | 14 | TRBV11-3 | TGTGCCAGCAGCTCGGACACCACTAACTATGGCTACACCTTC | CASSSDTTNYGYTF
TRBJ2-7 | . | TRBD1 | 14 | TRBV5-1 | TGCGCCAGCAGCTCAGGACAGGGGGCCTACGAGCAGTACTTC | CASSSGQGAYEQYF
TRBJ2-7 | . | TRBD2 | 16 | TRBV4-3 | TGCGCCAGCAGCCAGGGGAGGGGCTCTAGCGGCTACGAGCAGTACTTC | CASSQGRGSSGYEQYF
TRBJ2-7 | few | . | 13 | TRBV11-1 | TGTGCCAGCAGCTGGGCACGGGACAACGAGCAGTACTTC | CASSWARDNEQYF
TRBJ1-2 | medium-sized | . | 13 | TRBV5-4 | TGTGCCAGCAGCTTGGATGGAGGATCTGACTACACCTTC | CASSLDGGSDYTF
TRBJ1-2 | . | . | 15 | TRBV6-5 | TGTGCCAGCACAAGGACACAACTACTGAACTATGGCTACACCTTC | CASTRTQLLNYGYTF
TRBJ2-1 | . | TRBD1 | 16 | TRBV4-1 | TGCGCCAGCAGCCAGGTATGGGACAGCCTAAGCAATGAGCAGTTCTTC | CASSQVWDSLSNEQFF
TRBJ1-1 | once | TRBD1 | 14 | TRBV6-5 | TGTGCCAGCAGTTCTCGACAGGGCAACACTGAAGCTTTCTTT | CASSSRQGNTEAFF
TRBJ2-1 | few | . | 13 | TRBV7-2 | TGTGCCAGCAGCTACAATCGGGACAATGAGCAGTTCTTC | CASSYNRDNEQFF
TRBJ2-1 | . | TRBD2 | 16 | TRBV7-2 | TGTGCCAGCAGCAGAGGACTAGCGGGAGGAAGTGGTGAGCAGTTCTTC | CASSRGLAGGSGEQFF
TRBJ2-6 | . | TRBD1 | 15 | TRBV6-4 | TGTGCCAGCAGTCACACAGGGGTAGGGGCCAACGTCCTGACTTTC | CASSHTGVGANVLTF
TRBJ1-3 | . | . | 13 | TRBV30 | TGTGCCTGGAGAAATAGTGCTGGAAACACCATATATTTT | CAWRNSAGNTIYF
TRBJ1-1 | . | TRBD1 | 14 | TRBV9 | TGTGCCAGCAGCGCGACAGGGGGGGACACTGAAGCTTTCTTT | CASSATGGDTEAFF
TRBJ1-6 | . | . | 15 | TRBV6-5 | TGTGCCAGCAGTTACTCTTGGCAGGGAAATTCACCCCTCCACTTT | CASSYSWQGNSPLHF
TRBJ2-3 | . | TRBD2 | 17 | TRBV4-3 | TGCGCCAGCAGCCAAGACGGTACTAGCGGGGGGATAAATACGCAGTATTTT | CASSQDGTSGGINTQYF